This TCR beta chain was captured by sequencing in a study of early T cells in non-severe SARS-CoV-2 infection. The protocol attached unique molecular identifiers to individual cDNA molecules. One entry per CDR3 protein results from TCRdb running MiXCR on the 5' RACE reads. The data hold around 50,000 distinct CDR3 sequences, with 11% observed a single time. Looked up from germline, CDR1 is MDHEN and CDR2 is SYDVKM. The CDR3 extends over 14 amino acids. The V end lost 4 bases, the J end lost 3 bases, and 10 bases lay between the germline ends. The receptor was derived from an adult who was a healthcare worker with PCR-confirmed SARS-CoV-2 infection or an uninfected control (not recorded which). The rearrangement joins TRBV28 to TRBJ1-5; D not resolved. Sequences were obtained from whole blood. The CDR3: CASSSTVTNQPQHF. The CDR3 bases are TGTGCCAGCAGTTCCACGGTTACCAATCAGCCCCAGCATTTT.